These T cell receptor beta chains were read from a single sample in a study of control samples from healthy donors and cancer patients. The assay was immunoSEQ multiplex PCR, and TCRdb's table has in-frame clones only and misses some. The sample carries some 150,000 clones, roughly 94% recorded once. The sequenced sample consisted of PBMCs. The source is a man in his 60s with colorectal cancer. The CDR3 runs from the conserved cysteine through the conserved F or W. A D gene is named only where the DNA matches it firmly. Part of the rows lack a size; the others show once, few, many or a class for expanded clones.

>.|TRBV12-3/TRBV12-4|13|TRBJ1-1|.
CASSLMGNTEAFF
TGTGCCAGCAGTTTGATGGGGAACACTGAAGCTTTCTTT
>.|TRBV6-5|13|TRBJ2-5|once
CASSYGEAGTQYF
TGTGCCAGCAGTTATGGAGAGGCGGGGACCCAGTACTTC
>.|TRBV21-1|13|TRBJ1-2|.
CASSKERQYGYTF
TGTGCCAGCAGCAAGGAAAGACAATATGGCTACACCTTC
>TRBD1|TRBV5-6|17|TRBJ2-5|.
CASSLLGTGGAMETQYF
TGTGCCAGCAGCTTATTGGGGACAGGGGGCGCGATGGAGACCCAGTACTTC
>TRBD2|TRBV10-3|20|TRBJ2-6|.
CAIRTNHASGGASGANVLTF
TGTGCCATCAGGACAAACCACGCTAGCGGGGGGGCTTCAGGGGCCAACGTCCTGACTTTC
>TRBD1|TRBV2|13|TRBJ1-4|.
CASSDLQGQKLFF
TGTGCCAGCAGTGACCTACAGGGGCAAAAACTGTTTTTT
>TRBD1|TRBV18|18|TRBJ1-1|.
CASSPPVGRDRSNTEAFF
TGTGCCAGCTCACCACCGGTTGGAAGGGACAGGTCGAACACTGAAGCTTTCTTT
>TRBD1|TRBV4-1|17|TRBJ2-6|.
CASSSWQGASGANVLTF
TGCGCCAGCAGCTCTTGGCAGGGGGCCTCTGGGGCCAACGTCCTGACTTTC
>.|TRBV11-2|11|TRBJ1-2|.
CASSAGAGYTF
TGTGCCAGCAGCGCGGGAGCCGGCTACACCTTC
>.|TRBV3-1/TRBV3-2|15|TRBJ2-2|.
CASSQDGGPTGELFF
TGTGCCAGCAGCCAAGACGGGGGGCCAACCGGGGAGCTGTTTTTT
>.|TRBV4-1|16|TRBJ2-2|.
CASSQGGAGATGELFF
TGCGCCAGCAGCCAAGGAGGAGCGGGCGCTACCGGGGAGCTGTTTTTT
>.|TRBV9|11|TRBJ1-3|.
CASGSRNTIYF
TGTGCCAGCGGATCGAGAAACACCATATATTTT
>.|TRBV30|15|TRBJ1-6|few
CAWGSGGSYNSPLHF
TGTGCCTGGGGAAGCGGGGGCTCCTATAATTCACCCCTCCACTTT
>.|TRBV5-1|14|TRBJ2-3|.
CASSVGWVTDTQYF
TGCGCCAGCAGCGTAGGGTGGGTAACAGATACGCAGTATTTT
>.|TRBV15|16|TRBJ2-3|.
CATSRGGGGARDTQYF
TGTGCCACCAGCAGAGGAGGAGGGGGGGCCCGAGATACGCAGTATTTT
>.|TRBV2|14|TRBJ1-1|once
CASRATGWGTEAFF
TGTGCCAGCAGGGCAACAGGGTGGGGTACTGAAGCTTTCTTT
>.|TRBV5-4|14|TRBJ1-2|.
CASSFPGENYGYTF
TGTGCCAGCAGCTTTCCCGGAGAGAACTATGGCTACACCTTC
>.|TRBV18|14|TRBJ2-1|.
CASSLGQSNNEQFF
TGTGCCAGCTCCCTCGGACAGAGTAACAATGAGCAGTTCTTC
>TRBD1|TRBV10-3|13|TRBJ1-2|.
CASELPGQSSYTF
TGTGCCAGCGAACTTCCGGGACAGTCCTCCTACACCTTC
>TRBD2|TRBV5-4|15|TRBJ2-7|.
CASSSGTSGGYEQYF
TGTGCCAGCAGCTCCGGGACTAGCGGGGGATACGAGCAGTACTTC
>.|TRBV29-1|12|TRBJ2-1|.
CSGQSSYNEQFF
TGCAGCGGGCAGAGCTCCTACAATGAGCAGTTCTTC
>TRBD1|TRBV19|17|TRBJ1-2|.
CASSTPGQGVVIGGYTF
TGTGCCAGTAGTACCCCGGGACAGGGGGTAGTAATCGGGGGCTACACCTTC
>TRBD2|TRBV7-2|15|TRBJ2-1|.
CASSFSGGVYNEQFF
TGTGCCAGCAGCTTCAGCGGGGGGGTGTACAATGAGCAGTTCTTC
>TRBD2|TRBV4-3|15|TRBJ2-1|.
CASSQDGGADNEQFF
TGCGCCAGCAGCCAAGACGGGGGGGCCGACAATGAGCAGTTCTTC
>.|TRBV3-1/TRBV3-2|15|TRBJ2-7|.
CASSQEVTSSYEQYF
TGTGCCAGCAGCCAAGAGGTGACGAGCTCCTACGAGCAGTACTTC
>TRBD2|TRBV19|13|TRBJ2-7|.
CASSGGQTYEQYF
TGTGCCAGCTCGGGGGGGCAGACCTACGAGCAGTACTTC
>TRBD1|TRBV19|14|TRBJ1-2|.
CASNTGQGNYGYTF
TGTGCCAGTAATACCGGACAGGGCAACTATGGCTACACCTTC
>.|TRBV2|15|TRBJ2-2|.
CASKNNGANTGELFF
TGTGCCAGCAAAAATAACGGGGCGAACACCGGGGAGCTGTTTTTT
>TRBD1|TRBV30|13|TRBJ2-5|.
CAWSKTGRETQYF
TGTGCCTGGAGTAAGACAGGGCGGGAGACCCAGTACTTC
>.|TRBV18|14|TRBJ2-1|.
CASSRGQTDNEQFF
TGTGCCAGCTCCCGAGGACAGACGGACAATGAGCAGTTCTTC
>.|TRBV19|14|TRBJ2-1|.
CASSSQTGRNEQFF
TGTGCCAGTAGTTCTCAGACAGGACGCAATGAGCAGTTCTTC
>TRBD1|TRBV28|13|TRBJ1-2|few
CASSLGQNYGYTF
TGTGCCAGCAGTTTGGGACAGAACTATGGCTACACCTTC
>.|TRBV7-9|14|TRBJ1-4|.
CASSLGEVAEELFF
TGTGCCAGCAGCTTAGGGGAGGTTGCGGAGGAACTGTTTTTT
>.|TRBV21-1|19|TRBJ1-5|.
CASSPLKGKGRYSNQPQHF
TGTGCCAGCAGCCCGCTGAAAGGTAAAGGGCGCTATAGCAATCAGCCCCAGCATTTT
>TRBD1|TRBV5-1|14|TRBJ1-6|.
CASSWDRTNSPLHF
TGCGCCAGCAGCTGGGACAGGACTAATTCACCCCTCCACTTT
>TRBD1|TRBV19|15|TRBJ2-5|.
CASSIAGQGKETQYF
TGTGCCAGTAGTATAGCGGGACAGGGGAAAGAGACCCAGTACTTC
>TRBD1|TRBV10-3|13|TRBJ1-1|.
CAISQGENTEAFF
TGTGCCATCAGCCAGGGGGAGAACACTGAAGCTTTCTTT
>.|TRBV2|14|TRBJ2-5|.
CASSEGALQETQYF
TGTGCCAGCAGTGAAGGTGCGTTGCAAGAGACCCAGTACTTC
>.|TRBV24-1|13|TRBJ2-3|.
CATSDRQTDTQYF
TGTGCCACCAGTGATCGCCAGACGGATACGCAGTATTTT
>.|TRBV6-5|12|TRBJ2-3|.
CASRTSTDTQYF
TGTGCCAGCAGGACTAGCACAGATACGCAGTATTTT
>.|TRBV30|15|TRBJ1-1|.
CAWSPWGGLGTEAFF
TGTGCCTGGAGTCCTTGGGGAGGGTTGGGCACTGAAGCTTTCTTT
>.|TRBV3-1/TRBV3-2|14|TRBJ2-5|.
CASSQDRVGETQYF
TGTGCCAGCAGCCAAGACAGGGTGGGAGAGACCCAGTACTTC
>TRBD1|TRBV19|15|TRBJ1-2|.
CASSRDSTNNYGYTF
TGTGCCAGTAGTCGGGACAGTACTAATAACTATGGCTACACCTTC
>TRBD1|TRBV19|14|TRBJ2-7|.
CASITGTGDYEQYF
TGTGCCAGTATTACCGGGACAGGGGACTACGAGCAGTACTTC
>.|TRBV11-2|15|TRBJ2-5|.
CASSLVVDPLGTQYF
TGTGCCAGCAGCTTAGTAGTAGACCCCCTCGGGACCCAGTACTTC
>.|TRBV6-5|16|TRBJ1-2|.
CASSYGPATTADGYTF
TGTGCCAGCAGTTACGGCCCAGCAACGACGGCGGATGGCTACACCTTC
>TRBD1|TRBV3-1/TRBV3-2|15|TRBJ1-6|.
CASSQGQGFNSPLHF
TGTGCCAGCAGCCAAGGACAGGGGTTCAATTCACCCCTCCACTTT
>.|TRBV4-1|15|TRBJ1-5|once
CASSQDLGRYQPQHF
TGCGCCAGCAGCCAAGATTTGGGAAGGTATCAGCCCCAGCATTTT
>TRBD2|TRBV7-2|16|TRBJ2-1|once
CASRKGLAGLRDEQFF
TGTGCCAGCAGAAAAGGACTAGCGGGGCTGCGCGATGAGCAGTTCTTC
>.|TRBV19|15|TRBJ2-6|.
CASSINRVETNVLTF
TGTGCCAGTAGTATTAACAGGGTGGAGACCAACGTCCTGACTTTC
>TRBD1|TRBV6-5|15|TRBJ1-1|.
CASSYSGTVNTEAFF
TGTGCCAGCAGTTACTCCGGGACAGTGAACACTGAAGCTTTCTTT
>.|TRBV7-2|13|TRBJ1-1|.
CASSFGLNTEAFF
TGTGCCAGCAGCTTTGGCCTGAACACTGAAGCTTTCTTT
>.|TRBV27|16|TRBJ2-7|.
CASSLSFPGGSYEQYF
TGTGCCAGCAGTTTATCGTTCCCAGGGGGGTCCTACGAGCAGTACTTC
>TRBD2|TRBV7-9|13|TRBJ2-7|few
CASRASGGYEQYF
TGTGCCAGCAGAGCTAGCGGGGGCTACGAGCAGTACTTC
>.|TRBV28|12|TRBJ1-2|.
CASSLDSYGYTF
TGTGCCAGCAGTTTGGACAGCTATGGCTACACCTTC